A selection of T cell receptor beta chains follows, all from one sample in a study of blood T cell repertoires in COVID-19. Data came from immunoSEQ multiplex PCR; TCRdb stores just in-frame clones and leaves some out. The sample holds 60,000 to 80,000 clones, roughly 88% seen once. The sequencing input was peripheral blood. The receptors shown here come from a human donor in a cohort sampled during active COVID-19. The CDR3 runs from the conserved cysteine through the conserved F or W.

j_call v_call cdr3_aa
TRBJ2-3 TRBV7-8 CASSRFRVNEAPTRTDTQYF
TRBJ2-1 TRBV19 CASSPPGLASYNEQFF
TRBJ1-6 TRBV18 CASSRAGPGAGSPLHF
TRBJ2-6 TRBV6-6 CASSYSTGSGANVLTF
TRBJ2-3 TRBV7-9 CASSFSGTRGTDTQYF
TRBJ1-1 TRBV11-2 CASRNLGHNTEAFF
TRBJ2-3 TRBV18 CASSLYTDTQYF
TRBJ2-1 TRBV7-9 CASSLLSGAYNEQFF
TRBJ1-1 TRBV7-2 CASSAQANTEAFF
TRBJ2-7 TRBV14 CASSPTSIFLEQYF
TRBJ1-1 TRBV19 CASRDNRENTEAFF
TRBJ1-5 TRBV6-2/TRBV6-3 CASSQGTGNQPQHF
TRBJ1-1 TRBV18 CASSPRENSPGRAAEAFF